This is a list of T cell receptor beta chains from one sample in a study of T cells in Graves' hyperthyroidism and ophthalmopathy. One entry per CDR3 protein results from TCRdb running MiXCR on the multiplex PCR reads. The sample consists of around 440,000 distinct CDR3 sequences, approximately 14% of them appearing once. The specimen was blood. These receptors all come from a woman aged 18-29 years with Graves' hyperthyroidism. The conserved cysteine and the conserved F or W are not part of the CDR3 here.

CDR3aa: ASSSRGSGIYEQY
v_gene: TRBV6-5
j_gene: TRBJ2-7

CDR3aa: ASSQEGLTRNTEAF
v_gene: TRBV3-1
j_gene: TRBJ1-1

CDR3aa: ATSESGINQPQH
v_gene: TRBV24-1
j_gene: TRBJ1-5

CDR3aa: ASSWQGSDTEAF
v_gene: TRBV27
j_gene: TRBJ1-1

CDR3aa: ASSPRPGLAGEQY
v_gene: TRBV3-1
j_gene: TRBJ2-7

CDR3aa: ASSIRRGSSTDTQY
v_gene: TRBV19
j_gene: TRBJ2-3

CDR3aa: ASSPGVGVPYEQY
v_gene: TRBV7-2
j_gene: TRBJ2-7

CDR3aa: ATSAPGDTQY
v_gene: TRBV6-2/TRBV6-3
j_gene: TRBJ2-3

CDR3aa: SVGGGRSSYNEQF
v_gene: TRBV29-1
j_gene: TRBJ2-1

CDR3aa: ASSQGGTSGTYNEQF
v_gene: TRBV28
j_gene: TRBJ2-1

CDR3aa: ASSGFQTGNSYGYT
v_gene: TRBV2
j_gene: TRBJ1-2

CDR3aa: AITLGTGNTIY
v_gene: TRBV10-3
j_gene: TRBJ1-3

CDR3aa: ASSYSGGREPQH
v_gene: TRBV6-5
j_gene: TRBJ1-5

CDR3aa: ASTPGPSSQY
v_gene: TRBV28
j_gene: TRBJ2-7

CDR3aa: ASSVTGRGEQY
v_gene: TRBV6-1
j_gene: TRBJ2-7

CDR3aa: ASSLPPPKTWQGTQY
v_gene: TRBV28
j_gene: TRBJ2-5

CDR3aa: ASSQGTGNNQPQH
v_gene: TRBV4-2
j_gene: TRBJ1-5

CDR3aa: SAMTGTSGNTGELF
v_gene: TRBV20-1
j_gene: TRBJ2-2

CDR3aa: ASSGYRSNEQF
v_gene: TRBV5-4
j_gene: TRBJ2-1

CDR3aa: ASSDAGKGEKLF
v_gene: TRBV2
j_gene: TRBJ1-4

CDR3aa: ASGSKGQGWVTQY
v_gene: TRBV6-2/TRBV6-3
j_gene: TRBJ2-5

CDR3aa: SASGANEKLF
v_gene: TRBV20-1
j_gene: TRBJ1-4

CDR3aa: AISDLGAKDGYT
v_gene: TRBV10-3
j_gene: TRBJ1-2

CDR3aa: ASSPRDTPY
v_gene: TRBV11-2
j_gene: TRBJ2-5

CDR3aa: ASSERYRPDSYYGYT
v_gene: TRBV2
j_gene: TRBJ1-2

CDR3aa: ASKGFGGRTDTQY
v_gene: TRBV28
j_gene: TRBJ2-3

CDR3aa: ASSTILAGTRDTQY
v_gene: TRBV7-2
j_gene: TRBJ2-3

CDR3aa: ASSLIGAASYEQY
v_gene: TRBV28
j_gene: TRBJ2-7

CDR3aa: ASSGQNSTNYGYT
v_gene: TRBV19
j_gene: TRBJ1-2

CDR3aa: SVEDGHTEAF
v_gene: TRBV29-1
j_gene: TRBJ1-1

CDR3aa: ASRDWGTGELF
v_gene: TRBV4-1
j_gene: TRBJ2-2

CDR3aa: ATSSDSYNSPLH
v_gene: TRBV15
j_gene: TRBJ1-6

CDR3aa: SARDPTSTDTQY
v_gene: TRBV20-1
j_gene: TRBJ2-3

CDR3aa: ASSLGPGQGDQPQH
v_gene: TRBV7-9
j_gene: TRBJ1-5

CDR3aa: ASSPPRDPQETQY
v_gene: TRBV28
j_gene: TRBJ2-5

CDR3aa: ASSPSVYNYGYT
v_gene: TRBV5-8
j_gene: TRBJ1-2

CDR3aa: SVPGSAQETQY
v_gene: TRBV29-1
j_gene: TRBJ2-5

CDR3aa: ASKKQGHTEAF
v_gene: TRBV2
j_gene: TRBJ1-1

CDR3aa: ASSLDSEKLF
v_gene: TRBV7-9
j_gene: TRBJ1-4

CDR3aa: ASSVDGGAGNTIY
v_gene: TRBV2
j_gene: TRBJ1-3

CDR3aa: ASSPKTGANYGYT
v_gene: TRBV18
j_gene: TRBJ1-2

CDR3aa: ASSPNQNSYEQY
v_gene: TRBV7-6
j_gene: TRBJ2-7

CDR3aa: ASSLCRGRSYEQH
v_gene: TRBV12-3/TRBV12-4
j_gene: TRBJ2-7

CDR3aa: ASSQVASGPVKETQY
v_gene: TRBV4-2
j_gene: TRBJ2-5

CDR3aa: ASSSGLLQETQY
v_gene: TRBV5-6
j_gene: TRBJ2-5

CDR3aa: ASKFQGFYGYT
v_gene: TRBV19
j_gene: TRBJ1-2

CDR3aa: AISSGTGDHYGYT
v_gene: TRBV10-3
j_gene: TRBJ1-2

CDR3aa: ASSPQDSGNTIY
v_gene: TRBV3-1
j_gene: TRBJ1-3